The 14 T cell receptor beta chains presented below share a single source sample, sequenced in a study of CD4 T cells in relation to SARS-CoV-2 and coronaviruses. Assay used: immunoSEQ multiplex PCR; TCRdb lists only in-frame clones, some missing. In the table there are nearly 25,000 clones, 70% to 75% of which are singletons. Unexposed donor CD4+ T cells date from about 2010-2018, before the COVID-19 pandemic. Isolation of CD4+ T cells took place after nine to ten days in culture. These receptors have no known antigen. The sequenced sample was CD4+ T cells from PBMCs, cultured in vitro. These receptors originate from a human donor in good health.

The chain couples TRBV2 to TRBJ2-1; 10 positions agree with TRBD2. The CDR3 covers 16 residues. Trimming removed 6 bases from V and 0 bases from J; junction bases left unmatched: 5. Germline V lookup: CDR1 SNHLY, CDR2 FYNNEI. CDR3: CASRGLAASSYNEQFF. In DNA, the CDR3 is TGTGCCAGCAGAGGACTAGCGGCCAGCTCCTACAATGAGCAGTTCTTC.

The gene calls are TRBV11-3 and TRBJ2-1, with D perhaps TRBD1 (5 bases). Germline assignment: CDR1 SGHNT and CDR2 YENEEA. Trimming shortened V by 1 base and J by 7 bases, and 11 bases separated the two germline ends. The CDR3 covers 14 residues. CDR3 in amino acids: CASSLVPGKNEQFF. CDR3 DNA: TGTGCCAGCAGCTTAGTGCCAGGGAAGAATGAGCAGTTCTTC.

The chain joins TRBV6-5 to TRBJ2-2; perhaps TRBD1 as D (6 bases). Trimming shortened V by 6 bases and J by 4 bases, and 6 bases separated the two germline ends. From germline, CDR1 is MNHEY and CDR2 SVGAGI. This CDR3 contains 12 residues. The CDR3: CASSRGTGELFF. DNA for the CDR3: TGTGCCAGCAGCAGGGGCACCGGGGAGCTGTTTTTT.

CDR3 sequence reads: CAISELGQGGTDTQYF. The CDR3 DNA reads as TGTGCCATCAGTGAGTTAGGACAGGGGGGCACAGATACGCAGTATTTT. The chain combines TRBV10-3 with TRBJ2-3; 10 nucleotides match TRBD1. The CDR3 is made up of 16 amino acids. Germline CDR1 reads ENHRY; CDR2 reads SYGVKD. The junction had 2 bases not matched to a gene; V was cut back by 1 base and J by 1 base.

The V and J genes are TRBV15 and TRBJ2-3, with 8 bases fitting TRBD2. The CDR3 contains 17 residues. Germline assignment: CDR1 LNHNV and CDR2 YYDKDF (reference sequence). The J segment lost 5 bases and the V segment lost 0 bases, leaving 10 bases of the junction unmatched. CDR3 sequence reads: CATSRDGGTRGIDTQYF. CDR3 nucleotides: TGTGCCACCAGCAGAGATGGAGGGACTAGAGGGATAGATACGCAGTATTTT. Full variable domain (outside the CDR3, taken from reference TRBV15 and TRBJ2-3): DAMVIQNPRYQVTQFGKPVTLSCSQTLNHNVMYWYQQKSSQAPKLLFHYYDKDFNNEADTPDNFQSRRPNTSFCFLDIRSPGLGDTAMYLCATSRDGGTRGIDTQYFGPGTRLTVL.

The CDR3 DNA reads TGTGCCAGCAGCGTAGAGGGGTTACCGCAGTACTTC. It translates to CASSVEGLPQYF. The chain has TRBV9 and TRBJ2-7; the D gene is possibly TRBD1 (5 bases). The V and J ends lost 0 bases and 9 bases respectively, with 10 bases between them. The germline gives CDR1 SGDLS, CDR2 YYNGEE. The CDR3 extends over 12 amino acids.

This chain joins TRBV27 and TRBJ2-7, with D possibly matching TRBD1 (8 bases). CDR3 size: 14 residues. V shed 6 bases and J shed 5 bases, with 17 bases lying between them. CDR1 and CDR2 from the germline V gene are MNHEY and SMNVEV (reference sequence). CDR3 in amino acids: CASRKQGGDNEQYF. The CDR3 DNA sequence: TGTGCCAGCAGAAAACAGGGGGGGGATAACGAGCAGTACTTC.

The chain has TRBV5-1 and TRBJ2-3; maybe TRBD2 (5 bases). CDR1 is SGHRS and CDR2 is YFSETQ in the germline V gene. The CDR3 is 14 residues long. The V end lost 0 bases, the J end lost 5 bases, and 10 bases lay between the germline ends. The CDR3 coding sequence is TGCGCCAGCAGCTTGGCCATAGGGAGAGATACGCAGTATTTT. Translating gives CASSLAIGRDTQYF.

A word on this clone: The same CDR3 is also encoded by other DNA sequences in this sample. The chain couples TRBV5-4 to TRBJ1-2, with TRBD1 matching 9 bases. CDR1 is SGHNT, CDR2 YYREEE, per germline (reference sequence). The V and J ends lost 4 bases and 1 base, in that order; junction bases with no gene match: 2. The CDR3 runs 14 residues. The CDR3 protein is CASSPDRGNYGYTF. CDR3 nucleotides: TGTGCCAGCAGCCCGGACAGGGGTAACTATGGCTACACCTTC.

The CDR3 DNA is TGTGCCAGCTCACCATCAGTACAGAGAAACTATGGCTACACCTTC. It specifies CASSPSVQRNYGYTF. The gene calls are TRBV18 and TRBJ1-2; D gene ambiguous. Trimming took off 2 bases at V and 2 bases at J, with 12 bases between the two ends. In germline, CDR1 is KGHSH, CDR2 LQKENI. The CDR3 is 15 amino acids.

The chain links TRBV7-9 to TRBJ1-1; possibly TRBD1 for D (5 bases). Between the trimmed V and J ends, which lost 5 bases and 1 base, there was a span of 11 bases. The CDR3 totals 14 residues. CDR1 is SEHNR, CDR2 FQNEAQ, per germline (reference sequence). The chain's CDR3 is CASSGGTENTEAFF. CDR3 nucleotides: TGTGCCAGCAGCGGCGGGACGGAGAACACTGAAGCTTTCTTT.

The genes are TRBV7-2 and TRBJ2-3; 9 bases line up with TRBD2. The V and J ends lost 1 base and 0 bases, in that order; junction bases with no gene match: 8. The CDR3 totals 18 residues. Per germline, CDR1 SGHTA and CDR2 FQGNSA. The CDR3 DNA is TGTGCCAGCAGCTTAGAGTGGTCTAGCGGGATGAGCACAGATACGCAGTATTTT. Translation: CASSLEWSSGMSTDTQYF.

This chain links TRBV5-4 with TRBJ2-7, with 10 bases identical to TRBD1. The CDR3 has 16 residues. V lost 4 bases and J lost 6; bases outside the gene matches: 13. CDR1 and CDR2 (germline): SGHNT, YYREEE (reference sequence). CDR3 loop: CASSQKRQGAVGEQYF. Written as DNA, the CDR3 is TGTGCCAGCAGCCAAAAGAGACAGGGGGCGGTCGGCGAGCAGTACTTC.

This rearrangement joins TRBV20-1 to TRBJ1-2; TRBD1 matches 7 bases. In germline, CDR1 is DFQATT, CDR2 SNEGSKA (reference sequence). Trimming took 3 bases from V and 2 from J; bases not matched to a gene: 3. There are 13 residues in the CDR3. Here the CDR3 DNA reads TGCAGTGCTAGTACGACAGGGAACTATGGCTACACCTTC. This sequence encodes CSASTTGNYGYTF.